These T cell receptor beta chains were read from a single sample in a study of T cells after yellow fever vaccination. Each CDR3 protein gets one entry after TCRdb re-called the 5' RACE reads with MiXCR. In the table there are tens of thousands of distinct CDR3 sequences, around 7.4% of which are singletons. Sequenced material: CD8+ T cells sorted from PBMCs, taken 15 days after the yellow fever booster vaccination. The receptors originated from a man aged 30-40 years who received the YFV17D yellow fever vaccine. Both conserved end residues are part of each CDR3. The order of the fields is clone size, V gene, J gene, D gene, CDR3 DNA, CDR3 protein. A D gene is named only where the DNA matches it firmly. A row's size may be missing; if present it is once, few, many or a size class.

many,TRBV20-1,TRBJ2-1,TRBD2,TGCAGTGCTAGAGATGAACGGACTAGTTATGAGCAGTTCTTC,CSARDERTSYEQFF
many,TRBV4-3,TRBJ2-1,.,TGCGCCAGCAGCCAAGGCAGGGGAGCCCACAATGAGCAGTTCTTC,CASSQGRGAHNEQFF
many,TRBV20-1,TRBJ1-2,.,TGCAGTGCTAGCGGACAGACCTATGGCTACACCTTC,CSASGQTYGYTF
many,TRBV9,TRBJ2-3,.,TGTGCCAGCGCCGCGGCGGTGGGCACAGATACGCAGTATTTT,CASAAAVGTDTQYF
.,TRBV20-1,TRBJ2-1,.,TGCAGTGCTAGGATGGGACCCCTCTCCTACAATGAGCAGTTCTTC,CSARMGPLSYNEQFF
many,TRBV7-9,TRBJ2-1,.,TGTGCCAGCAGCTTACCGGGGGCGAATGAGCAGTTCTTC,CASSLPGANEQFF
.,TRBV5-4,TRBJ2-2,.,TGTGCCAGCAGCTACCAACCACCCGAGGACACCGGGGAGCTGTTTTTT,CASSYQPPEDTGELFF
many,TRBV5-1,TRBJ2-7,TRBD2,TGCGCCAGCAGAAAGGGACTAGCGGGAAGGGTGTACTTC,CASRKGLAGRVYF
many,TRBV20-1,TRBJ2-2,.,TGCAGTGCTAGTCGCCTAACCGGGGAGCTGTTTTTT,CSASRLTGELFF
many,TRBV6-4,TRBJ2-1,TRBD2,TGTGCCAGCAGTGACAAAGCGGGAGTCTTTAATGAGCAGTTCTTC,CASSDKAGVFNEQFF
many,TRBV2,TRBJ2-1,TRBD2,TGTGCCAGCAGTGGACTAGCGGGAGGATACGAGCAGTTCTTC,CASSGLAGGYEQFF
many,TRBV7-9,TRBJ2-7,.,TGTGCCAGCAGCGCCACAGGGGAGCAGTACTTC,CASSATGEQYF
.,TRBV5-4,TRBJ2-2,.,TGTGCCAGCAGCCCTGGGTTTGGTACGGGGGAGCTGTTTTTT,CASSPGFGTGELFF
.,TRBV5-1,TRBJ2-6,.,TGCGCCAGCAGCTTGGCCCATCAGAGCGTAGCGGGGGCCAACGTCCTGACTTTC,CASSLAHQSVAGANVLTF
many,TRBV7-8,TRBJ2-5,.,TGTGCCAGCAGCTTAGCGACGGGTCAAGAGACCCAGTACTTC,CASSLATGQETQYF
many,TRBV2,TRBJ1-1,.,TGTGCCAGCAGGGCCCAATCGAACACTGAAGCTTTCTTT,CASRAQSNTEAFF
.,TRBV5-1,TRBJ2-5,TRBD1,TGCGCCAGCAGATTGGGACAGGGAGGTCAAGAGACCCAGTACTTC,CASRLGQGGQETQYF
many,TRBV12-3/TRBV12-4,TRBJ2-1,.,TGTGCCTCGGGTGAGCAGTTCTTC,CASGEQFF
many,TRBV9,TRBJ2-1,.,TGTGCCAGCAGCGGAAGGACCTCCGACTCCTACAATGAGCAGTTCTTC,CASSGRTSDSYNEQFF
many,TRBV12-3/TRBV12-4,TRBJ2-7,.,TGTGCCAGCAGTTTAGTGGGGCAGTACGAGCAGTACTTC,CASSLVGQYEQYF
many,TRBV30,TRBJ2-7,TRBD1,TGTGCCTTAAAGGGGGCGATCGACTACGAGCAGTACTTC,CALKGAIDYEQYF
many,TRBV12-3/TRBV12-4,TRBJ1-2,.,TGTGCCAGCAGGGAAGATATGTCCTATCGGTGGGACTATGGCTACACCTTC,CASREDMSYRWDYGYTF
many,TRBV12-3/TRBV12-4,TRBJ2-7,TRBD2,TGTGCCAGCAGTTTTGTAGTGACTAGCGGGAGTTACGAGCAGTACTTC,CASSFVVTSGSYEQYF
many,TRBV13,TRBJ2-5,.,TGTGCCAGCAGCTTAGGAGGGAGCGTGCTTATTTCGGCTCAAGAGACCCAGTACTTC,CASSLGGSVLISAQETQYF
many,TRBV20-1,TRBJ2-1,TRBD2,TGCAGTGCTCCCGGCGGGACTAGCGGCTACAATGAGCAGTTCTTC,CSAPGGTSGYNEQFF
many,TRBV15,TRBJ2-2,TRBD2,TGTGCCACCAGCAGAGAAGGACTAGCGTTGGGGAGCACCGGGGAGCTGTTTTTT,CATSREGLALGSTGELFF
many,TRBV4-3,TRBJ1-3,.,TGCGCCAGCAGCCAAGGTGATGGAAACACCATATATTTT,CASSQGDGNTIYF
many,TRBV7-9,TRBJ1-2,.,TGTGCCAGCAGCTTAGACGGGTGGGACGGCTACACCTTC,CASSLDGWDGYTF
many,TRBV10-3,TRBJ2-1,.,TGTGCCACCACTCCTGAGAGCTCCTACAATGAGCAGTTCTTC,CATTPESSYNEQFF
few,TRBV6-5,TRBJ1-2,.,TGTGCCAGCAGTTACGCATCGGACAGTAACTATGGCTACACCTTC,CASSYASDSNYGYTF
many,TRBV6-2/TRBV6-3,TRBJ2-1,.,TGTGCCAGCAGTTACCCAGGGGGGGAGCAGTTCTTC,CASSYPGGEQFF
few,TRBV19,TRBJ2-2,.,TGTGCCAGTAGTTGGCCGAACACCGGGGAGCTGTTTTTT,CASSWPNTGELFF
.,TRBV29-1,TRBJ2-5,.,TGCAGCGTTGAAGAAATGGGGTCGGAGACCCAGTACTTC,CSVEEMGSETQYF
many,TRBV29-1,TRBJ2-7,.,TGCAGCGTTGGAGTCTCGAGCTACGAGCAGTACTTC,CSVGVSSYEQYF
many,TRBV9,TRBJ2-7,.,TGTGCCAGCAGCCCCCGAGGTGGGACAACCCCCCGGGAGCAGTACTTC,CASSPRGGTTPREQYF
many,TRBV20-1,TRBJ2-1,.,TGCAGTGCTGAGAGGATTGGGGCTTACAATGAGCAGTTCTTC,CSAERIGAYNEQFF
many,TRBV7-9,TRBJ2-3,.,TGTGCCAGCAGCTCCCCAGGCGTGGTCTCCACAGATACGCAGTATTTT,CASSSPGVVSTDTQYF
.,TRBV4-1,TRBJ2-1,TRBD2,TGCGCCTGCCAGGGAGGGCTCTACAATGAGCAGTTCTTC,CACQGGLYNEQFF
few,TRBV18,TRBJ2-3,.,TGTGCCAGCTCCCCCGGCGGGGCTAGCTACAGCACAGATACGCAGTATTTT,CASSPGGASYSTDTQYF
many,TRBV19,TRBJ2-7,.,TGTGCCAGTAGTATGGATTTGGGACACGGGCCTCGCGAGCAGTACTTC,CASSMDLGHGPREQYF
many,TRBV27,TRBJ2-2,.,TGTGCCAGCAGGAGTGGCCCAATGGCCACCGGGGAGCTGTTTTTT,CASRSGPMATGELFF
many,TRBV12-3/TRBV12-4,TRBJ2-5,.,TGTGCCAGCAGTTTTTTCATTGGCCAAGAGACCCAGTACTTC,CASSFFIGQETQYF
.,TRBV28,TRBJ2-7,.,TGTGCCAGCAGTCCCAAGTTGGAGTACGAGCAGTACTTC,CASSPKLEYEQYF
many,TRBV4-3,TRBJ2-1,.,TGCGCCAGCAGCCAAAGGGGAATGTACAATGAGCAGTTCTTC,CASSQRGMYNEQFF
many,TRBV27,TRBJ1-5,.,TGTGCCAGCAGTCTTGGGGGCTCTAGTCAGCCCCAGCATTTT,CASSLGGSSQPQHF
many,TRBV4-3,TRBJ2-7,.,TGCGCCAGCAGCCAAGATATCGGTTACGAGCAGTACTTC,CASSQDIGYEQYF
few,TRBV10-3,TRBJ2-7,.,TGTGCCATCAGTGAGTCGGCTCCCGATCCCCTCTTC,CAISESAPDPLF
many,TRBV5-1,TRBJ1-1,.,TGCGCCAGCAGCTTGGCTCCAGGGCGGGAGACTGAAGCTTTCTTT,CASSLAPGRETEAFF
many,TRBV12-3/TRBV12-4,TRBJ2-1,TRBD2,TGTGCCAGCAGTTTCGCGACTAGCGGGAGGGCCGGGGCAGGTGAGCAGTTCTTC,CASSFATSGRAGAGEQFF
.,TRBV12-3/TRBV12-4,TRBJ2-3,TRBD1,TGTGCCAGCAGCCGAGGACAGGGCACAGATACGCAGTATTTT,CASSRGQGTDTQYF
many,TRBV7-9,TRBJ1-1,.,TGTGCCAGCAGCTCCTATTCGTTGGGGACGGGAAACGAAGCTTTCTTT,CASSSYSLGTGNEAFF
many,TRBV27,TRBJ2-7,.,TGTGCCAGCAGCCCGGAATATCCGGGGCTAGAGCAGTACTTC,CASSPEYPGLEQYF
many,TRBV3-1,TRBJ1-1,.,TGTGCCAGCAGCCTTATATCGGGGACTGAAGCTTTCTTT,CASSLISGTEAFF